Listed here is a single T cell receptor (beta chain). Assay used: immunoSEQ multiplex PCR; TCRdb lists only in-frame clones, some missing. The sample shows 250,000 or so clones, approximately 90% of them seen only once. These data originate in a study of blood T cell repertoires in COVID-19. The CDR3 runs 16 residues. Germline CDR1 reads MNHEY; CDR2 reads SMNVEV (reference sequence). With 5 bases clipped from V and 7 bases from J, the junction kept 14 bases outside the gene matches. The clonotype was recovered from a human donor in a cohort exposed to, infected with or recovered from COVID-19 (not recorded which). The donor label of this sample is uncertain. The J gene is TRBJ1-5, the V gene TRBV27, with 7 positions matching TRBD1. Sequenced sample: PBMCs or T cells enriched from blood (not recorded which). CDR3 sequence: CASSPGGGGINQPQHF. CDR3 bases: TGTGCCAGCAGTCCCGGTGGAGGGGGCATAAACCAGCCCCAGCATTTT.